Listed here are 28 T cell receptor beta chains from one sample, sequenced in a study of cytomegalovirus exposure and HLA in healthy donors. Both 60 Vbeta primers and 13 Jbeta primers went into the PCR. Repertoires were generated with immunoSEQ multiplex PCR, while TCRdb's copy carries only in-frame clones and drops some. Among about 170,000 clones listed, 60% to 80% were seen once. Source material: PBMCs. These TCRs come from a man aged 40-50 years in good health and CMV-seronegative.

This clone came up a few times. The V call is TRBV6-5, the J call TRBJ1-1; D is perhaps TRBD1 (6 bases). Trimming removed 5 bases from V and 5 bases from J, with 9 bases in between. The germline V gene encodes CDR1 MNHEY and CDR2 SVGAGI. The CDR3 covers 12 residues. The CDR3 reads CASSAGVTEAFF. CDR3 nucleotides: TGTGCCAGCAGTGCAGGGGTAACTGAAGCTTTCTTT.

The table lists this clone with a few counts. Relative to the germline gene, one junction end is altered; a read error may explain this. The genes are TRBV7-9 and TRBJ2-7; a weak D match, TRBD1 (6 bases). Germline-derived CDR1 and CDR2 are SEHNR and FQNEAQ (reference sequence). This CDR3 comprises 13 residues. The CDR3 reads CASSLEPGALIFF. DNA for the CDR3: TGTGCCAGCAGCTTAGAACCAGGGGCCCTAATTTTTTTC.

The J gene is TRBJ1-1, the V gene TRBV10-3, with 10 bases lining up with TRBD1. Germline assignment: CDR1 ENHRY and CDR2 SYGVKD. The CDR3 has 13 residues. V lost 4 bases and J lost 7; bases outside the gene matches: 3. DNA for the CDR3: TGTGCCATCAGTGGAGGGACAGGGGTTGAAGCTTTCTTT. Its protein is CAISGGTGVEAFF.

The chain employs TRBV7-9 and TRBJ2-2; 12 nucleotides line up with TRBD2. The CDR3 runs to 17 residues. CDR1 is SEHNR, CDR2 FQNEAQ, per germline (reference sequence). J lost 2 bases, V lost 5 bases, and 6 bases had no gene match. This CDR3 is CASSGGLAGLNTGELFF. CDR3 DNA: TGTGCCAGCAGCGGGGGACTAGCGGGTCTAAACACCGGGGAGCTGTTTTTT.

The genes are TRBV7-8 and TRBJ2-3; 7 bases map to TRBD1. V lost 5 bases to trimming and J lost 0 bases; unmatched junction nucleotides: 5. CDR1 is SGHVS, CDR2 FQNEAQ, per germline. This CDR3 contains 15 residues. In DNA form, the CDR3 reads TGTGCCAGCAGCCCGGGACAGAGGAGCACAGATACGCAGTATTTT. Translating gives CASSPGQRSTDTQYF. The whole variable domain, filled in from reference TRBV7-8 and TRBJ2-3, reads GAGVSQSPRYKVAKRGQDVALRCDPISGHVSLFWYQQALGQGPEFLTYFQNEAQLDKSGLPSDRFFAERPEGSVSTLKIQRTQQEDSAVYLCASSPGQRSTDTQYFGPGTRLTVL.

The rearrangement uses TRBV30 and TRBJ1-1; 9 bases are shared with TRBD1. J lost 1 base, V lost 1 base, and 4 bases had no gene match. Germline V gives CDR1 GTSNPN, CDR2 SVGIG (reference sequence). This CDR3 is 15 amino acids long. This CDR3 is CAWSDQTGGNTEAFF. CDR3 nucleotides: TGTGCCTGGAGTGACCAGACAGGGGGGAACACTGAAGCTTTCTTT.

This sequence joins TRBV6-7 and TRBJ1-5, with TRBD1 matching 11 bases. TRBV6-7 is annotated as an ORF whose role is uncertain. The CDR3 consists of 14 residues. V shed 6 bases, J shed 6 bases, and the junction held 4 bases outside the gene matches. DNA for the CDR3: TGTGCCAGCAGCAGGGACAGGGGGTGTCAGCCCCAGCATTTT. As protein: CASSRDRGCQPQHF.

The chain is built from TRBV6-6 and TRBJ2-7, with 7 bases aligning to TRBD1. This CDR3 has 16 residues. V dropped 4 bases and J dropped 0; count of bases not matched to a gene: 9. The germline gives CDR1 MNHNY, CDR2 SVGAGI (reference sequence). The CDR3: CASSSMGQRFSYEQYF. CDR3 nucleotides: TGTGCCAGCAGTTCGATGGGACAGCGTTTCTCCTACGAGCAGTACTTC.

The sample holds a few counts of this clone. The chain employs TRBV28 and TRBJ1-5; 7 bases fit TRBD1. The CDR3 runs 12 residues. Germline CDR1 MDHEN, CDR2 SYDVKM. V was clipped by 8 bases and J by 7 bases; unmatched bases: 5. This CDR3 reads CASVTGRQPQHF. Written as DNA, the CDR3 is TGTGCCAGCGTGACAGGGAGGCAGCCCCAGCATTTT. Together with reference TRBV28 and TRBJ1-5, the CDR3 gives the full variable domain: DVKVTQSSRYLVKRTGEKVFLECVQDMDHENMFWYRQDPGLGLRLIYFSYDVKMKEKGDIPEGYSVSREKKERFSLILESASTNQTSMYLCASVTGRQPQHFGDGTRLSIL.

V usage is TRBV6-1 and J usage is TRBJ2-1; TRBD1 agrees at 10 bases. Trimming at V came to 5 bases and at J to 8 bases, leaving 3 bases not matched to a gene. The CDR3 loop spans 13 amino acids. Per germline, CDR1 MNHNS and CDR2 SASEGT. The CDR3 sequence: CASSTDRGYEQFF. The CDR3 DNA is TGTGCCAGCAGTACGGACAGGGGGTATGAGCAGTTCTTC.

This chain joins TRBV15 and TRBJ1-4; TRBD1 matches at 7 bases. The CDR3 covers 18 residues. Germline V gene lookup returns CDR1 LNHNV and CDR2 YYDKDF (reference sequence). V shed 0 bases, J shed 3 bases, and the junction held 10 bases outside the gene matches. The CDR3 nucleotides are TGTGCCACCAGCAGAGATTTGGGCTTCGGGACAGCTAATGAAAAACTGTTTTTT. It specifies CATSRDLGFGTANEKLFF.

The chain employs TRBV30 and TRBJ1-2; 8 positions agree with TRBD1. This CDR3 has 14 amino acids. Germline loops: CDR1 GTSNPN, CDR2 SVGIG (reference sequence). The V gene end was trimmed by 3 bases and the J gene end by 3 bases; junction bases not matched to a gene: 6. The CDR3 sequence: CAWRAQGGYYGYTF. Here the CDR3 DNA reads TGTGCCTGGAGGGCACAGGGGGGATACTATGGCTACACCTTC. Full variable domain (rest looked up from reference TRBV30 and TRBJ1-2): SQTIHQWPATLVQPVGSPLSLECTVEGTSNPNLYWYRQAAGRGLQLLFYSVGIGQISSEVPQNLSASRPQDRQFILSSKKLLLSDSGFYLCAWRAQGGYYGYTFGSGTRLTVV.

The chain is built from TRBV4-1 and TRBJ1-5; D unresolved. The V end lost 1 base, the J end lost 9 bases, and 22 bases lay between the germline ends. In germline, CDR1 is MGHRA, CDR2 YSYEKL. This CDR3 has 17 amino acids. CDR3 protein: CASSQGPAQSLGSPQHF. CDR3 DNA: TGCGCCAGCAGCCAAGGTCCCGCTCAGTCTTTGGGCTCGCCCCAGCATTTT.

The chain links TRBV29-1 to TRBJ1-4; 7 positions match TRBD1. Germline V gene lookup returns CDR1 SQVTM and CDR2 ANQGSEA. J gave up 1 base and V 5 bases, and 4 bases lay outside the gene matches. CDR3 length: 14 amino acids. The CDR3 bases are TGCAGCGTTACAGGGGTTATAACTAATGAAAAACTGTTTTTT. Its translation is CSVTGVITNEKLFF.

The V and J genes are TRBV4-1 and TRBJ1-2; D perhaps matches TRBD1 (6 bases). Trimming took 2 bases from V and 8 from J, leaving 15 bases between them. From germline, CDR1 is MGHRA and CDR2 YSYEKL. The CDR3 covers 14 residues. This chain's CDR3 is CASSQQQGLRGYTF. CDR3 DNA sequence: TGCGCCAGCAGCCAACAACAGGGATTAAGAGGCTACACCTTC.

J is TRBJ1-4 and V is TRBV5-1; D unresolved. The CDR3 covers 13 residues. Germline V gives CDR1 SGHRS, CDR2 YFSETQ. Trimming left V 4 bases short and J 4 bases short, with 8 bases between. This CDR3 reads CASSTGFNEKLFF. The CDR3 DNA is TGCGCCAGCAGCACCGGGTTTAATGAAAAACTGTTTTTT.

The chain has TRBV7-2 and TRBJ2-5, with D perhaps TRBD2 (6 bases). With the DNA end fitting TRBJ2-7 better, the J assignment may be wrong. CDR1 and CDR2 from the germline V gene are SGHTA and FQGNSA. The length of the CDR3 is 13 residues. The CDR3 bases are TGTGCCAGCAGCTTAGTGGGGGAGGACGAGCAGTACTTC. It translates to CASSLVGEDEQYF.

This clone turned up a few times. CDR3 sequence reads: CASSFPRQGAASPLHF. The CDR3, as DNA: TGTGCCAGCAGTTTCCCAAGACAGGGGGCAGCATCACCCCTCCACTTT. This chain uses TRBV28 with TRBJ1-6; TRBD1 matches 10 bases. V shed 3 bases and J 10 bases; nucleotides not matched to a gene: 9. The CDR3 extends over 16 amino acids. Germline CDR1 reads MDHEN; CDR2 reads SYDVKM.

The chain links TRBV11-1 to TRBJ2-3; tentative D call: TRBD2 (5 bases). V lost 1 base and J 0 bases, leaving 5 bases between the germline ends. Germline CDR1 reads SGHAT; CDR2 reads FQDESV (reference sequence). This CDR3 region has 14 residues. The CDR3 DNA reads TGTGCCAGCAGCTTAGGGACTAGCACAGATACGCAGTATTTT. Its protein product is CASSLGTSTDTQYF.

This chain links TRBV19 with TRBJ1-1, with TRBD1 matching over 9 bases. Germline values: CDR1 LNHDA, CDR2 SQIVND (reference sequence). The CDR3 consists of 18 residues. The J segment lost 1 base and the V segment lost 2 bases, leaving 11 bases of the junction unmatched. The CDR3 sequence is CASSIWTGDLERNTEAFF. The CDR3 DNA reads TGTGCCAGTAGTATATGGACAGGGGATTTGGAAAGGAACACTGAAGCTTTCTTT.

This rearrangement joins TRBV10-3 to TRBJ1-6, with a possible D match to TRBD1 (6 bases). The CDR3 sequence is 14 residues long. V lost 4 bases, J lost 7 bases, and 11 bases lay in between. The germline V gene has CDR1 ENHRY and CDR2 SYGVKD. CDR3 in DNA: TGTGCCATCAGTGCTGGGACATGGAATTCACCCCTCCACTTT. Translating it yields CAISAGTWNSPLHF.

The chain couples TRBV30 to TRBJ2-3; perhaps TRBD2 as D (7 bases). The germline V gene encodes CDR1 GTSNPN and CDR2 SVGIG (reference sequence). V was clipped by 3 bases and J by 2 bases, with 12 bases between them. The CDR3 spans 14 residues. The CDR3 region is CAWRGGTTTDTQYF. CDR3 DNA: TGTGCCTGGAGAGGGGGGACTACCACAGATACGCAGTATTTT. The entire variable domain, with the rest obtained from reference TRBV30 and TRBJ2-3, is as follows: SQTIHQWPATLVQPVGSPLSLECTVEGTSNPNLYWYRQAAGRGLQLLFYSVGIGQISSEVPQNLSASRPQDRQFILSSKKLLLSDSGFYLCAWRGGTTTDTQYFGPGTRLTVL.

The V and J genes are TRBV10-2 and TRBJ2-5, with 11 bases identical to TRBD2. After removal of 4 bases from V and 9 bases from J, the junction contained 4 bases not matched to a gene. Germline V lookup: CDR1 WSHSY, CDR2 SAAADI. The CDR3 runs 13 residues. The CDR3 bases are TGCGCCAGCAGTGTCCTAGCGGGGGGTGCCCAGTACTTC. Translation gives CASSVLAGGAQYF.

The V and J genes are TRBV7-9 and TRBJ2-5; D gene unclear. CDR1 SEHNR and CDR2 FQNEAQ come from the germline V gene (reference sequence). This CDR3 is 17 amino acids long. Trimming removed 5 bases from V and 1 base from J, with 20 bases in between. This CDR3 is CASSIIHGSRIQETQYF. CDR3 nucleotides: TGTGCCAGCAGCATTATTCATGGTAGCCGGATCCAAGAGACCCAGTACTTC.

The chain recombines TRBV7-3 with TRBJ2-6; no definite D call. The germline V gene encodes CDR1 SGHTA and CDR2 FQGTGA. The CDR3 length is 14 residues. Trimming stripped 5 bases from V and 6 bases from J, with 11 bases between. The CDR3 DNA sequence: TGTGCCAGCAGCCCAACAGCTGTGGCCAACGTCCTGACTTTC. This sequence encodes CASSPTAVANVLTF. The full variable domain, with the rest looked up from reference TRBV7-3 and TRBJ2-6, is GAGVSQTPSNKVTEKGKYVELRCDPISGHTALYWYRQSLGQGPEFLIYFQGTGAADDSGLPNDRFFAVRPEGSVSTLKIQRTERGDSAVYLCASSPTAVANVLTFGAGSRLTVL.

The gene calls are TRBV29-1 and TRBJ1-4, with D uncertain. V gave up 4 bases and J gave up 0 bases, with 9 bases separating them. The CDR3 is 14 amino acids. Germline lookup yields CDR1 SQVTM and CDR2 ANQGSEA. The CDR3 region is CSVGATTTNEKLFF. For the CDR3, the DNA is TGCAGCGTTGGAGCAACCACAACTAATGAAAAACTGTTTTTT.

The chain has TRBV7-9 and TRBJ2-7, with 7 bases that match TRBD1. Trimming removed 5 bases from V and 3 bases from J; junction bases left unmatched: 1. The germline gives CDR1 SEHNR, CDR2 FQNEAQ (reference sequence). The CDR3 contains 12 residues. CDR3 coding DNA: TGTGCCAGCAGCACAGGGGACTACGAGCAGTACTTC. Its translation: CASSTGDYEQYF.

This clone was detected only once. V is TRBV5-4 and J is TRBJ1-1; D may be TRBD1 (5 bases). Germline V gene data show CDR1 as SGHNT and CDR2 as YYREEE (reference sequence). Deletions cut 4 bases from V and 4 bases from J, with 20 bases between. This CDR3 is 16 amino acids long. Written as DNA, the CDR3 is TGTGCCAGCAGCACGGGAGGGGAGGCGGGGGGCACTGAAGCTTTCTTT. As protein: CASSTGGEAGGTEAFF.